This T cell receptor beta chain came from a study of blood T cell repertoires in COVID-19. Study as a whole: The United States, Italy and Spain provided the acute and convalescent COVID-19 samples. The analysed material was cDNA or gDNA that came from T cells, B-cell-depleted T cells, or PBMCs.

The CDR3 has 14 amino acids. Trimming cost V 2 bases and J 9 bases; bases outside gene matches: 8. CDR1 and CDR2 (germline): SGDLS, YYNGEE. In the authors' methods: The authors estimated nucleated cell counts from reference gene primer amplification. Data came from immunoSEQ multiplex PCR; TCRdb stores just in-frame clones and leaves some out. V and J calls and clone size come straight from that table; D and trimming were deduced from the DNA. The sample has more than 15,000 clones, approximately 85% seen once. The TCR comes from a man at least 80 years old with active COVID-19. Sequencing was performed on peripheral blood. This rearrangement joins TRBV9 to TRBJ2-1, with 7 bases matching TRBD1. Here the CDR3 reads CASSVGTVEGEQFF. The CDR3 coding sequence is TGTGCCAGCAGCGTTGGGACAGTCGAGGGTGAGCAGTTCTTC.